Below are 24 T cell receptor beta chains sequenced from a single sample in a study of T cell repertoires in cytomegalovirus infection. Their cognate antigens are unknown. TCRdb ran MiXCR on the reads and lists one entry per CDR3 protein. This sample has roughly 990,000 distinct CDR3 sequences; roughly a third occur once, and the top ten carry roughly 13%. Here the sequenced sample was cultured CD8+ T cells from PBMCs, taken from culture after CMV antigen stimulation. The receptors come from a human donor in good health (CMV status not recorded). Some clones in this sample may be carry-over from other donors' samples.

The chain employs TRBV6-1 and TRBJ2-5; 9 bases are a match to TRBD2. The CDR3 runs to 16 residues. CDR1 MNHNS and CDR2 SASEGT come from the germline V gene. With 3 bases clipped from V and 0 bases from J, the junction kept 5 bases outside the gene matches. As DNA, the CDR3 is TGTGCCAGCAGTGACAGGGCGGGGGGGTACCAAGAGACCCAGTACTTC. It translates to CASSDRAGGYQETQYF.

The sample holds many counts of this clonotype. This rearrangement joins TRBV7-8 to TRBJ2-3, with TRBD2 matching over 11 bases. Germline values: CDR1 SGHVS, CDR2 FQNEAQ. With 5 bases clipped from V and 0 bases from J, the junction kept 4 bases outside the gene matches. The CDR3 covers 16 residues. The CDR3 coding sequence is TGTGCCAGCAGCCCCCGACTAGCGGGGAGCACAGATACGCAGTATTTT. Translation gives CASSPRLAGSTDTQYF. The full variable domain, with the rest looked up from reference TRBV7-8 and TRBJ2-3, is GAGVSQSPRYKVAKRGQDVALRCDPISGHVSLFWYQQALGQGPEFLTYFQNEAQLDKSGLPSDRFFAERPEGSVSTLKIQRTQQEDSAVYLCASSPRLAGSTDTQYFGPGTRLTVL.

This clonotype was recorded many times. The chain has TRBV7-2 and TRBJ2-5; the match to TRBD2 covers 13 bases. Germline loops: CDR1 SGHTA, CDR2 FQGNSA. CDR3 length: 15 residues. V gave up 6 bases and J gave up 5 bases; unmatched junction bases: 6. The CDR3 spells CASSRTSGGRETQYF. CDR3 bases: TGTGCCAGCAGTCGGACTAGCGGGGGTAGGGAGACCCAGTACTTC.

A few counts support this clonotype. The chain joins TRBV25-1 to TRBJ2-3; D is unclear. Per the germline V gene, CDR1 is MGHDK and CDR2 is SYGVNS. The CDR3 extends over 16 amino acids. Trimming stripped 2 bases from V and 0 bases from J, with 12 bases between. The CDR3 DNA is TGTGCCAGCAGTGAAGTCTACGGCCCAAGCACAGATACGCAGTATTTT. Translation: CASSEVYGPSTDTQYF.

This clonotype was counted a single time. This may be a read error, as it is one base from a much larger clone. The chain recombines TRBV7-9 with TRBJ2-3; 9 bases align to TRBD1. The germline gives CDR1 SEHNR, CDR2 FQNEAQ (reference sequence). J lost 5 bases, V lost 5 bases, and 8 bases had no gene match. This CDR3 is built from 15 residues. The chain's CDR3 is CASSGDREVVDTQYF. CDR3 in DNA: TGTGCCAGCAGCGGGGACAGGGAGGTTGTAGATACGCAGTATTTT.

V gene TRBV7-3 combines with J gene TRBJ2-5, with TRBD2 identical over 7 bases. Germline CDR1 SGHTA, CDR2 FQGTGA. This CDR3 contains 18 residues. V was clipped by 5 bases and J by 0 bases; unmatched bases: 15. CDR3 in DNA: TGTGCCAGCAGCCTCAGCGGGGCCACACCGAGACACCAAGAGACCCAGTACTTC. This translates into CASSLSGATPRHQETQYF.

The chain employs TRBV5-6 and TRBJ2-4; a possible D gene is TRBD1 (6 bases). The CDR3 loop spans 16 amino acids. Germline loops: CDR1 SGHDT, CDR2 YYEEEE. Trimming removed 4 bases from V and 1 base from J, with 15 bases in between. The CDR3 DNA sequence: TGTGCCAGCAGCCACTCTTTTGACAGGGCCAAAAACATTCAGTACTTC. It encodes CASSHSFDRAKNIQYF.

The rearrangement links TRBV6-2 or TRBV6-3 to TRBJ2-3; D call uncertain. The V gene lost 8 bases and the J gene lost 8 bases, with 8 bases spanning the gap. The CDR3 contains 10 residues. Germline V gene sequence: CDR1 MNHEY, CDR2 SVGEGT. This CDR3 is CASGRPTQYF. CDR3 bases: TGTGCCAGCGGGCGGCCTACGCAGTATTTT.

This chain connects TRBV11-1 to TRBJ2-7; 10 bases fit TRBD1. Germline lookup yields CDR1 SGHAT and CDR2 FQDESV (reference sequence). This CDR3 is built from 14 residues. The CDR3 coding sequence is TGTGCCAACAGCCTCCGGGACAGGGGCCACGAGCAGTACGTC. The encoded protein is CANSLRDRGHEQYV.

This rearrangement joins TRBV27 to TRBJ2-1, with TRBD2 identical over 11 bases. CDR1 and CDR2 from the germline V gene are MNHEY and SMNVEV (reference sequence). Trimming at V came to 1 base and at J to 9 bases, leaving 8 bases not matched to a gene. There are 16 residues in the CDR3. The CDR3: CASSLLASGGQVEQFF. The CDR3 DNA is TGTGCCAGCAGTTTATTGGCTAGCGGGGGGCAGGTTGAGCAGTTCTTC.

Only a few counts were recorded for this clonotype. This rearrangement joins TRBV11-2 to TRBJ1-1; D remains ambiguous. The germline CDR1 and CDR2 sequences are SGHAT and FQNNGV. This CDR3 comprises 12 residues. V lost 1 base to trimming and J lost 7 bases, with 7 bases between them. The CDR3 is CASSLGAFEAFF. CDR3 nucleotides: TGTGCCAGCAGCTTAGGGGCGTTTGAAGCTTTCTTT.

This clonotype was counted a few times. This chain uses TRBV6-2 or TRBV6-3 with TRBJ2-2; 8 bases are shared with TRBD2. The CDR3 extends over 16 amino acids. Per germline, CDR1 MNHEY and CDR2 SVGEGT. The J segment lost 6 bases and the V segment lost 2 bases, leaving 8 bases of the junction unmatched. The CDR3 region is CASSYRGGHRAGELFF. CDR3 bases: TGTGCCAGCAGTTACCGGGGGGGGCATCGCGCCGGGGAGCTGTTTTTT.

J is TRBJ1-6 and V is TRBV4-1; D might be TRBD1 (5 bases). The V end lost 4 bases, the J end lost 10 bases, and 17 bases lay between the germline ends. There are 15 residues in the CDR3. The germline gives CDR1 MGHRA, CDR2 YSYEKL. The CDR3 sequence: CASSLIVLWDSPLHF. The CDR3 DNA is TGCGCCAGCAGCCTTATTGTTCTTTGGGACTCACCCCTCCACTTT.

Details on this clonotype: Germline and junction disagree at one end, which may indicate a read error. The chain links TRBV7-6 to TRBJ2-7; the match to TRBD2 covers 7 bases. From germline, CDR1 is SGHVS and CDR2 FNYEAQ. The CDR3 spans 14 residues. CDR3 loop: CVSTRVQRGGEQYF. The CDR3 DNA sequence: TGTGTCAGCACCCGGGTCCAGCGGGGAGGGGAGCAGTACTTC.

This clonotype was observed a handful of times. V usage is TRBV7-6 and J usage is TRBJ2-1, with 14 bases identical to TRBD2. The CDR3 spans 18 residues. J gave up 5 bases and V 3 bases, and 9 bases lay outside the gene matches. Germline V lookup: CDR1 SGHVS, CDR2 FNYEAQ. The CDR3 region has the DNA TGTGCCAGCAGCTTTACCGGACTAGCGGGGGGACGAAACAATGAGCAGTTCTTC. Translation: CASSFTGLAGGRNNEQFF. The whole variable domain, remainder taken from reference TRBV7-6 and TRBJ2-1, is GAGVSQSPRYKVTKRGQDVALRCDPISGHVSLYWYRQALGQGPEFLTYFNYEAQQDKSGLPNDRFSAERPEGSISTLTIQRTEQRDSAMYRCASSFTGLAGGRNNEQFFGPGTRLTVL.

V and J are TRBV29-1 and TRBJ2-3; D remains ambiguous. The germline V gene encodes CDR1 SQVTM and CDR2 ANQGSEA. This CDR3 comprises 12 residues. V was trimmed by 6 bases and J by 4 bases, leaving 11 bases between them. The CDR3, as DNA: TGCAGCGTCGCACCCTGGGCAGATACGCAGTATTTT. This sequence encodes CSVAPWADTQYF.

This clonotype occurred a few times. Here the CDR3 reads CASSGDGALTEAFF. The CDR3 DNA reads TGTGCCAGCAGTGGGGACGGGGCCCTCACTGAAGCTTTCTTT. The chain combines TRBV25-1 with TRBJ1-1; D may be TRBD1 (5 bases). Trimming stripped 4 bases from V and 4 bases from J, with 13 bases between. Germline CDR1 and CDR2: MGHDK and SYGVNS. The CDR3 is 14 amino acids.

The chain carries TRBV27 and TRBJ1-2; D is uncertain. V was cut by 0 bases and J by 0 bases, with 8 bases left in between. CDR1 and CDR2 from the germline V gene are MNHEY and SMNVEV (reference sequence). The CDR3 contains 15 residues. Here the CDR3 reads CASSLSPYTNYGYTF. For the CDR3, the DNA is TGTGCCAGCAGTTTATCGCCTTACACTAACTATGGCTACACCTTC.

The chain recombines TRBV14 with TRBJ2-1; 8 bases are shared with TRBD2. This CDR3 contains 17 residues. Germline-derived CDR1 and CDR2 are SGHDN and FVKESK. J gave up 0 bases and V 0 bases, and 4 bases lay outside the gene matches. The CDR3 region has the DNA TGTGCCAGCAGCCAAGAAAGAGGGACTAGCTCCTACAATGAGCAGTTCTTC. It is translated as CASSQERGTSSYNEQFF. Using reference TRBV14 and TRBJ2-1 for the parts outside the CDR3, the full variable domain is EAGVTQFPSHSVIEKGQTVTLRCDPISGHDNLYWYRRVMGKEIKFLLHFVKESKQDESGMPNNRFLAERTGGTYSTLKVQPAELEDSGVYFCASSQERGTSSYNEQFFGPGTRLTVL.

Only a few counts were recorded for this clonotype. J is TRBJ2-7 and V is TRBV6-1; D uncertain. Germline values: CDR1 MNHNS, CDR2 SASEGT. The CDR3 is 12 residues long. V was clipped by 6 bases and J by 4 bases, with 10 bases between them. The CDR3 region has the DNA TGTGCCAGCAGCGAACTGGGGTACGAGCAGTACGTC. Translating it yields CASSELGYEQYV.

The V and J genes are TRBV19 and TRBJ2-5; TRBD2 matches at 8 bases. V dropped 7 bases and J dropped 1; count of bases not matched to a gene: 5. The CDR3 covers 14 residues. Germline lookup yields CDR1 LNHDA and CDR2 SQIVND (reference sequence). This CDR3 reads CASTSTSGQETQYF. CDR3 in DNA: TGTGCCAGTACCTCCACTAGCGGCCAAGAGACCCAGTACTTC.

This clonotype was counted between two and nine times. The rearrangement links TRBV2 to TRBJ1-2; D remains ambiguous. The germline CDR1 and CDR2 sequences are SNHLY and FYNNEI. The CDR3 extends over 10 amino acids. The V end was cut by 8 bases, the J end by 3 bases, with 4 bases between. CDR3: CASLDYGYTF. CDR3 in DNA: TGTGCCAGCCTCGACTATGGCTACACCTTC.

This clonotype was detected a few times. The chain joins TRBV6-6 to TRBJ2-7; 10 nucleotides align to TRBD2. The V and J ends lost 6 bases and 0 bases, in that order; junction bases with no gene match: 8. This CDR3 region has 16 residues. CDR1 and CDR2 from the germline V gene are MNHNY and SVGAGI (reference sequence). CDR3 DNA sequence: TGTGCCAGCAGGTTTACTAGCGGGGAACCCTCCTACGAGCAGTACTTC. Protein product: CASRFTSGEPSYEQYF.

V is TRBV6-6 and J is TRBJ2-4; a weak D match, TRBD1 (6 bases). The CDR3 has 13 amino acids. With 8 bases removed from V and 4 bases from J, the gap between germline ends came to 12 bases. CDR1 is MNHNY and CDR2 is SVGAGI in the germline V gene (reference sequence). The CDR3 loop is CASEGDMKNIQYF. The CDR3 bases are TGTGCCAGCGAAGGGGACATGAAAAACATTCAGTACTTC.